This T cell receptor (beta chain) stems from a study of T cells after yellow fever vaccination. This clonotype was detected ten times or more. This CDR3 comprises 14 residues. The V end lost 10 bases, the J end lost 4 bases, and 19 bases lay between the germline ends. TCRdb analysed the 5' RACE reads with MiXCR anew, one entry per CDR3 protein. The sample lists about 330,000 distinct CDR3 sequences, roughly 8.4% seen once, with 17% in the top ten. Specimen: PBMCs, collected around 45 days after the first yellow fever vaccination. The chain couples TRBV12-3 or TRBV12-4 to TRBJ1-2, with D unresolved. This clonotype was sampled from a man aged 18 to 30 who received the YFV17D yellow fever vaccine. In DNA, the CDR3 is TGTGCCACCGGGAAAACGTCGGCCGGCTATGGCTACACCTTC. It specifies CATGKTSAGYGYTF.